The present entry profiles one TCR beta chain with its context. Its target is unknown. There was at least one pre-ART PBMC sample for each donor, plus at least two post-ART PBMC samples. These data are taken from a study of long-term antiretroviral therapy in people with HIV. Notes on the study in general: HIV repertoires spanned tighter CDR3 length ranges than controls did.

Sequencing used immunoSEQ v3.0 at survey level. Profiling relied on immunoSEQ multiplex PCR, and the TCRdb table lists in-frame clones only, not all of them. The table shows tens of thousands of clones, with 93% occurring only once. The J segment lost 5 bases and the V segment lost 1 base, leaving 10 bases of the junction unmatched. Germline assignment: CDR1 SGHAT and CDR2 FQDESV (reference sequence). The CDR3 is made up of 18 amino acids. The source of this sequence is a man aged 35 to 55 with HIV. The rearrangement joins TRBV11-1 to TRBJ2-3, with 12 bases aligning to TRBD2. The sample was unsorted PBMCs, taken 6.2 years after starting antiretroviral therapy. The CDR3 DNA is TGTGCCAGCAGCTTAGACCCTAGCGGGAGGGCCATGGAAGATACGCAGTATTTT. Its translation: CASSLDPSGRAMEDTQYF.